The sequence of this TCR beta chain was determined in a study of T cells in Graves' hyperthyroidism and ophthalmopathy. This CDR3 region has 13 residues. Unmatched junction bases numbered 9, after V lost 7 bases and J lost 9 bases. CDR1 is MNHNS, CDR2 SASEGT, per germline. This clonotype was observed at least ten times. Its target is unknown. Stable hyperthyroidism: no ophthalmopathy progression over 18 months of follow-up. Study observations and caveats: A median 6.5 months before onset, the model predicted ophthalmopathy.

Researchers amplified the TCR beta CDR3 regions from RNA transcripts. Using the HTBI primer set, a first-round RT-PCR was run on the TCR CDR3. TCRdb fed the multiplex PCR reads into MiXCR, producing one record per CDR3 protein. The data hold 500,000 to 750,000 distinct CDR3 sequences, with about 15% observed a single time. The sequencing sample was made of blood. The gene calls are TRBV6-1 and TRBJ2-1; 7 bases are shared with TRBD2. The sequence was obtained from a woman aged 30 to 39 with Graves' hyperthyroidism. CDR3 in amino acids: CASIREGRGEQFF. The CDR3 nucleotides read TGTGCCAGCATCAGGGAGGGGAGAGGTGAGCAGTTCTTC.